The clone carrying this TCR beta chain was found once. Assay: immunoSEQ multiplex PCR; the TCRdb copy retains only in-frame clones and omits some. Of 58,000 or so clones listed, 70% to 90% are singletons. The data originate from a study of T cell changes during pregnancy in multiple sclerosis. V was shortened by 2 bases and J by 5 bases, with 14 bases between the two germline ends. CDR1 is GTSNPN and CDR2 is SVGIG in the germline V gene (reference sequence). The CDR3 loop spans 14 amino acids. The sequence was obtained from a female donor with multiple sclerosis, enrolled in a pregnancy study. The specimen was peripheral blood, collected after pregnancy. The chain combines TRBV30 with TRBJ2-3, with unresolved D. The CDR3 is CAWSPSGLGDTQYF. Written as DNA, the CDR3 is TGTGCCTGGAGTCCCTCAGGTTTGGGAGATACGCAGTATTTT.